This TCR beta chain was recovered during a study of CD8 T cells in ankylosing spondylitis. Study-level points and caveats: As reported, disease-linked clones showed significant enrichment in matched ankylosing spondylitis synovial fluid. Seven to nine highly homologous variants formed a TCR beta motif that appeared characteristic of ankylosing spondylitis blood.

For TCR beta, libraries came from quantitative 5'-RACE with molecular barcodes. TCRdb reprocessed the 5' RACE reads with MiXCR, giving one entry per CDR3 protein. The sample lists some 220,000 distinct CDR3 sequences, roughly a tenth occurring once. This clonotype was counted many times. Its cognate antigen is unknown. The CDR3 runs 12 residues. From germline, CDR1 is GTSNPN and CDR2 SVGIG (reference sequence). Trimming took 2 bases from V and 1 from J, leaving 5 bases between them. This receptor was identified in a male donor with ankylosing spondylitis or in good health (not recorded which). The chain is built from TRBV30 and TRBJ1-1; no clear D. Sequencing was performed on blood, either unsorted or a sorted T cell fraction (not recorded which). In nucleotides, the CDR3 is TGTGCCTGGAGTAGGGCGAACACTGAAGCTTTCTTT. This encodes CAWSRANTEAFF.